The 14 T cell receptor beta chains below come from one sample, sequenced in a study of blood T cell repertoires in COVID-19. Produced via immunoSEQ multiplex PCR; TCRdb's table is partial and in-frame only. The sample holds roughly 380,000 clones; 85% are singletons and the top ten take approximately 3.7%. The sequenced sample was peripheral blood. The source is a woman aged 18 to 35 with acute or convalescent COVID-19.

J is TRBJ2-3 and V is TRBV11-2; 8 nucleotides align to TRBD2. This CDR3 is built from 17 residues. Germline V lookup: CDR1 SGHAT, CDR2 FQNNGV. The junction had 12 bases not matched to a gene; V was cut back by 5 bases and J by 2 bases. CDR3 bases: TGTGCCAGCAGCCGCGTCGGATGGCGGGGGGCCACAGATACGCAGTATTTT. Encoded protein: CASSRVGWRGATDTQYF.

This chain joins TRBV30 and TRBJ2-3, with no clear D. CDR3 length: 11 amino acids. V was pared by 0 bases and J by 5 bases, with 3 bases between. CDR1 is GTSNPN, CDR2 SVGIG, per germline (reference sequence). For the CDR3, the DNA is TGTGCCTGGAGTGTCGGAGATACGCAGTATTTT. This translates into CAWSVGDTQYF. The full variable domain, rest sourced from reference TRBV30 and TRBJ2-3, is SQTIHQWPATLVQPVGSPLSLECTVEGTSNPNLYWYRQAAGRGLQLLFYSVGIGQISSEVPQNLSASRPQDRQFILSSKKLLLSDSGFYLCAWSVGDTQYFGPGTRLTVL.

The chain joins TRBV23-1 to TRBJ1-5; 10 nucleotides agree with TRBD1. TRBV23-1 is labeled an ORF, and its function is uncertain. The CDR3 length is 22 residues. J was trimmed by 2 bases and V by 0 bases; bases with no gene match: 19. CDR3 in DNA: TGCGCCAGCAGTCAATCGAGGAGCATAGGGACAGGGGTTACTAGGGGCAATCAGCCCCAGCATTTT. Protein: CASSQSRSIGTGVTRGNQPQHF.

The chain links TRBV27 to TRBJ2-5, with D possibly matching TRBD1 (5 bases). CDR1 and CDR2 (germline): MNHEY, SMNVEV (reference sequence). This CDR3 is built from 15 residues. Trimming stripped 3 bases from V and 1 base from J, with 12 bases between. The CDR3 protein is CASSFQWGSQETQYF. As DNA, the CDR3 is TGTGCCAGCAGTTTTCAGTGGGGCAGCCAAGAGACCCAGTACTTC.

The chain combines TRBV5-8 with TRBJ2-1; 7 bases agree with TRBD1. The CDR3 has 15 amino acids. J lost 1 base, V lost 0 bases, and 1 base had no gene match. Germline values: CDR1 SGHTS, CDR2 YDEGEE. The CDR3, as DNA: TGTGCCAGCAGCTTGGCGGGACAGTCCTACAATGAGCAGTTCTTC. Its protein product is CASSLAGQSYNEQFF.

V usage is TRBV30 and J usage is TRBJ2-3, with D possibly TRBD2 on 5 matching bases. V was clipped by 3 bases and J by 2 bases, with 24 bases between them. This CDR3 contains 18 residues. From germline, CDR1 is GTSNPN and CDR2 SVGIG (reference sequence). DNA of the CDR3: TGTGCCTGGAGAGTACCAGACATGTACCTCGGGGACACAGATACGCAGTATTTT. This gives the protein CAWRVPDMYLGDTDTQYF.

The CDR3 spells CASSQLSGYTF. CDR3 DNA: TGTGCCAGCAGCCAGTTATCAGGGTACACCTTC. The chain has TRBV3-1 (or the pseudogene TRBV3-2) and TRBJ1-2; possible D gene TRBD1, 5 bases. This CDR3 is built from 11 residues. V was clipped by 3 bases and J by 11 bases, with 10 bases between them. Germline-derived CDR1 and CDR2 are LGHDT and YNNKEL (reference sequence).

On this clone: Within the sample, other DNA sequences also encode this same CDR3. This chain links TRBV9 with TRBJ2-5; D unresolved. The CDR3 consists of 14 residues. The ends were cut back, 0 bases at V and 1 base at J, with 7 bases in the middle. The germline V gene has CDR1 SGDLS and CDR2 YYNGEE. CDR3 sequence: CASSVEGVQETQYF. The DNA of the CDR3 is TGTGCCAGCAGCGTAGAAGGAGTCCAAGAGACCCAGTACTTC. The full variable domain, its missing parts supplied by reference TRBV9 and TRBJ2-5, is DSGVTQTPKHLITATGQRVTLRCSPRSGDLSVYWYQQSLDQGLQFLIQYYNGEERAKGNILERFSAQQFPDLHSELNLSSLELGDSALYFCASSVEGVQETQYFGPGTRLLVL.

V and J are TRBV23-1 and TRBJ1-4, with D possibly TRBD1 on 5 matching bases. TRBV23-1 belongs to the ORF category, with a function that is uncertain. The CDR3 runs 15 residues. Trimming took 5 bases from V and 0 from J, leaving 10 bases between them. The CDR3 sequence: CASSRDSATNEKLFF. As DNA, the CDR3 is TGCGCCAGCAGTAGGGACTCTGCAACTAATGAAAAACTGTTTTTT.

This clone showed up just once. The chain combines TRBV28 with TRBJ1-1; the match to TRBD1 covers 7 bases. This CDR3 contains 14 residues. Germline trimming cut 5 bases from V and 1 base from J; bases unmatched to any gene: 4. Looked up from germline, CDR1 is MDHEN and CDR2 is SYDVKM. The CDR3 is CASSRGQANTEAFF. The CDR3 bases are TGTGCCAGCAGTCGCGGACAGGCGAACACTGAAGCTTTCTTT.

This CDR3 reads CASSLIGGPEQYF. DNA for the CDR3: TGTGCCAGCAGTTTGATAGGGGGCCCCGAGCAGTACTTC. V gene TRBV28 combines with J gene TRBJ2-7, with 7 bases lining up with TRBD1. V lost 3 bases, J lost 6 bases, and 5 bases stayed unmatched. This CDR3 has 13 amino acids. CDR1 is MDHEN and CDR2 is SYDVKM in the germline V gene. The full variable domain, rest sourced from reference TRBV28 and TRBJ2-7, is DVKVTQSSRYLVKRTGEKVFLECVQDMDHENMFWYRQDPGLGLRLIYFSYDVKMKEKGDIPEGYSVSREKKERFSLILESASTNQTSMYLCASSLIGGPEQYFGPGTRLTVT.

The chain recombines TRBV7-2 with TRBJ2-7; D is possibly TRBD2 (6 bases). Trimming cost V 1 base and J 4 bases, with 14 bases left between them. The germline V gene has CDR1 SGHTA and CDR2 FQGNSA. The CDR3 is 15 residues long. CDR3 coding DNA: TGTGCCAGCAGCTTAGTTACGGGAGCTGATTACGAGCAGTACTTC. Protein sequence: CASSLVTGADYEQYF.

The table lists this clone with a few counts. CDR3 DNA sequence: TGTGCCAGCAGTTTCGGCAGGACCTACGAGCAGTACTTC. Translation: CASSFGRTYEQYF. This chain uses TRBV12-3 or TRBV12-4 with TRBJ2-7; D unresolved. CDR3 length: 13 amino acids. The V and J ends lost 3 bases and 2 bases respectively, with 8 bases between them.

CDR3 in amino acids: CATSRDQATSEQYF. Here the CDR3 DNA reads TGTGCCACCAGCAGAGATCAGGCCACAAGCGAGCAGTACTTC. The genes are TRBV15 and TRBJ2-7; D is undetermined. CDR3 length equals 14 residues. Germline V gives CDR1 LNHNV, CDR2 YYDKDF (reference sequence). V lost 0 bases and J 6 bases, leaving 12 bases between the germline ends.